This T cell receptor (beta chain) was retrieved from a study of T cells in Graves' hyperthyroidism and ophthalmopathy. TCR beta CDR3 regions were amplified from RNA. The TCR CDR3 first-round RT-PCR relied on the HTBI primer set. Each CDR3 protein gets one entry after TCRdb re-called the multiplex PCR reads with MiXCR. The sample includes 600,000 to 900,000 distinct CDR3 sequences, about a sixth seen only once; the top ten take roughly 8%. Findings of the study overall: A model built on 13 V-J features separated ophthalmopathy from stable hyperthyroidism.

This clonotype was seen a few times. What it binds is unknown. The CDR3 length is 13 residues. Germline CDR1 and CDR2: LNHNV and YYDKDF (reference sequence). Trimming took 2 bases from V and 6 from J, leaving 8 bases between them. This sequence joins TRBV15 and TRBJ2-1; either TRBD1 or TRBD2 may fit D (5 bases each). This receptor was identified in a young man with Graves' hyperthyroidism. The sample consisted of blood. The CDR3 DNA reads as TGTGCCACCAGCAGAACGGGGCCCAATGAGCAGTTCTTC. Its translation: CATSRTGPNEQFF.